This T cell receptor beta chain is from a study of blood T cell repertoires in COVID-19 (dated by TCRdb to about 2020). Background for the entire study: The collaborator samples originated in the United States, Italy and Spain and spanned the acute and convalescent phases of COVID-19. The material from the prospective study consisted of cDNA or gDNA derived from T cells, B-cell-depleted T cells, or PBMCs. Deeply sampled blood TCRbeta repertoires from subjects exposed to, actively infected with, or recovered from COVID-19 were included in the dataset. The repertoires were released in a freely available public database meant as a resource for research on the immune response to SARS-CoV-2. Samples were obtained from the ongoing ImmuneRACE study (first 160 participants) and from 1,254 subjects provided by 6 global collaborators. A de-identified subject ID, COVID-19 status, age in years and sex were almost always included in the sample metadata. HLA class I and class II types, where available, came from metadata supplied by the sample provider rather than from assay-based typing.

The immunoSEQ Assay, a bias-controlled multiplex PCR, was used to amplify TCRbeta CDR3 regions from genomic DNA. In the original analysis: The number of nucleated cells in each sample was estimated by amplification of reference gene primers within the assay. Sequence reads were collapsed and filtered to measure the absolute abundance of every unique TCRbeta CDR3 rearrangement. For each sample, productive Simpson clonality was calculated as the square root of Simpson's diversity index across productive rearrangements. TCRdb retrieved this table from immuneACCESS and kept in-frame rearrangements only. Not all clones are present; in checked studies, unresolved V genes account for under half, and no reason is known for the remainder. That table supplies the V and J calls and clone size; D and trimming were determined from the DNA. This sample has 160,000 or so clones in its table, and around four fifths of those were observed once. The ten largest clones capture roughly 8% of the sample.

To note about this clone: The antigen it binds to is not known. The sample holds no much larger clone one base away, and base qualities are not on file.

Looking up the germline V gene (reference sequence) yields CDR1 SEHNR and CDR2 FQNEAQ. Trimming removed 0 bases from V and 4 bases from J, leaving 8 bases between the germline ends. Including cysteine and phenylalanine, the CDR3 has 14 amino acids. This entry keeps only the CDR3 DNA: 42 bases, framed from base 1. Enrolling through a virtual design, the prospective study's participants ranged in age from roughly 18 to 89 years and lived across more than 20 United States geographic areas. In the prospective study, participants were assigned to cohorts based on the clinical history participants reported in a screening survey and a study questionnaire. ImmuneRACE Cohort 3 recovered participants were defined by two consecutive negative NP/OP PCR tests, healthcare professional clearance, or symptom resolution. Mobile phlebotomists in the prospective study collected whole blood, serum and a nasopharyngeal or oropharyngeal swab from every participant. Over an approximately 2-month period, participants in the prospective study had the option of providing additional blood draws and questionnaires. Before DNA extraction, blood samples from the prospective study were shipped at room temperature or frozen.

General findings and caveats noted by the study authors: The amount of clinical and demographic metadata varied by source and participant and was provided uncurated.

The receptor's source is a woman between 45 and 65 years old who had recovered from COVID-19. The chain employs TRBV7-9 and TRBJ2-3, with an unclear D gene assignment. The sequenced sample consisted of PBMCs or T cells enriched from blood (not recorded which). The CDR3 protein is CASSLASPPDTQYF. Read as DNA, the sequence is TGTGCCAGCAGCTTAGCTAGTCCCCCAGATACGCAGTATTTT.